These 19 T cell receptor beta chains were sequenced from one sample in a study of metastatic and nonmetastatic thyroid tumors (TCRdb year 2020). No patient had received any treatment before thyroid surgery. Libraries came from PCR. The data were produced on an Illumina HiSeq 4000. TCRdb redid the processing of the public reads, applying fastp at Q25 and MiXCR, and retained in-frame beta chains. This sample comprises 15,000 or so clones, 3% to 4% of them detected only once. The ten most abundant clones make up more than 20% of the sample. Sequenced: tumor tissue. These receptors originate from a female donor with papillary thyroid cancer or a benign thyroid nodule (not recorded which). Some clones in this sample may be carry-over from other donors' samples.

With regard to this clone: This could be a read error, since a much larger clone is one nucleotide away. The V gene is TRBV11-1, the J gene TRBJ2-7; possibly TRBD2 for D (5 bases). Looked up from germline, CDR1 is SGHAT and CDR2 is FQDESV (reference sequence). The V end lost 2 bases, the J end lost 3 bases, and 11 bases lay between the germline ends. This CDR3 is 14 amino acids long. The CDR3 protein is CASSLTLLVYEQYF. The CDR3 DNA follows: TGTGCCAGCAGCTTAACCCTACTAGTCTACGAGCAGTACTTC.

This clone was counted between two and nine times. This chain uses TRBV6-1 with TRBJ1-4; no clear D gene. The ends were cut back, 2 bases at V and 8 bases at J, with 9 bases in the middle. Germline V gene data show CDR1 as MNHNS and CDR2 as SASEGT. The CDR3 totals 13 residues. CDR3 amino acids: CASSEPGPEKLFF. In DNA, the CDR3 is TGTGCCAGCAGTGAACCGGGCCCAGAAAAACTGTTTTTT.

This clone occurred a few times. The chain employs TRBV27 and TRBJ1-2; D perhaps matches TRBD1 (5 bases). This CDR3 spans 15 amino acids. Germline assignment: CDR1 MNHEY and CDR2 SMNVEV (reference sequence). V was cut by 5 bases and J by 5 bases, with 18 bases left in between. The CDR3 region is CASSATIRDRYGYTF. For the CDR3, the DNA is TGTGCCAGCAGTGCTACCATCCGGGACCGGTATGGCTACACCTTC.

Judged by abundance, this clone is medium-sized. The chain is built from TRBV4-1 and TRBJ2-2, with a possible D match to TRBD2 (5 bases). Germline CDR1 reads MGHRA; CDR2 reads YSYEKL. V lost 0 bases and J lost 11, with 16 bases in between. There are 15 residues in the CDR3. The CDR3 sequence: CASSQEGGGPFELFF. In DNA, the CDR3 is TGCGCCAGCAGCCAAGAAGGAGGCGGGCCTTTTGAGCTGTTTTTT.

This clone was detected a few times. The V and J genes are TRBV6-4 and TRBJ2-2, with D perhaps being TRBD1 or TRBD2 (5 bases each). CDR1 is MRHNA, CDR2 SNTAGT, per germline. V gave up 4 bases and J gave up 6 bases, with 15 bases separating them. There are 15 residues in the CDR3. CDR3 sequence (DNA): TGTGCCAGCAGTGCAGAAAGAGGGGAAGCCGGGGAGCTGTTTTTT. Translating gives CASSAERGEAGELFF.

The chain carries TRBV6-4 and TRBJ2-3; weak D call: TRBD2 (7 bases). This CDR3 region has 14 residues. Germline V CDR1 and CDR2: MRHNA, SNTAGT. Trimming pared 3 bases from V and 4 bases from J, leaving 11 bases between. The DNA for the CDR3 is TGTGCCAGCAGTGAGAGGGGGGGGGCAGATACGCAGTATTTT. It translates to CASSERGGADTQYF.

This clone qualifies as medium-sized. V gene TRBV2 combines with J gene TRBJ2-2; 7 bases align to TRBD2. The CDR3 is 13 amino acids. Germline V CDR1 and CDR2: SNHLY, FYNNEI. Unmatched junction bases numbered 1, after V lost 3 bases and J lost 6 bases. The CDR3 DNA sequence: TGTGCCAGCAGTGACGGGAGGTCCGGGGAGCTGTTTTTT. Translated: CASSDGRSGELFF.

The table lists this clone with a few counts. This chain links TRBV6-1 with TRBJ2-3; 8 positions agree with TRBD1. CDR1 is MNHNS, CDR2 SASEGT, per germline. The CDR3 has 15 amino acids. J lost 1 base, V lost 1 base, and 1 base had no gene match. This chain's CDR3 is CASSEEQGGTDTQYF. CDR3 DNA: TGTGCCAGCAGTGAAGAACAGGGGGGCACAGATACGCAGTATTTT.

This chain connects TRBV11-3 to TRBJ2-1; D ambiguous. CDR3 size: 15 residues. Trimming pared 1 base from V and 2 bases from J, leaving 9 bases between. Per germline, CDR1 SGHNT and CDR2 YENEEA. The CDR3 here is CASSLASGPYNEQFF. CDR3 DNA sequence: TGTGCCAGCAGCTTAGCCTCGGGTCCCTACAATGAGCAGTTCTTC.

This clone was observed a few times. This chain joins TRBV7-9 and TRBJ1-4; the D is unclear. This CDR3 has 17 amino acids. Germline V gene lookup returns CDR1 SEHNR and CDR2 FQNEAQ (reference sequence). V was trimmed by 4 bases and J by 6 bases, leaving 21 bases between them. The DNA for the CDR3 is TGTGCCAGCAGCTCTCTTTACGGGTCGGAACGGGATGAAAAACTGTTTTTT. Translated: CASSSLYGSERDEKLFF.

The rearrangement links TRBV6-1 to TRBJ2-1; tentative D call: TRBD2 (5 bases). Germline V CDR1 and CDR2: MNHNS, SASEGT. This CDR3 region has 19 residues. V was trimmed by 4 bases and J by 0 bases, leaving 22 bases between them. In nucleotides, the CDR3 is TGTGCCAGCAGTGCCCCCCCTTGGGAGCGGAAAAGCTCCTACAATGAGCAGTTCTTC. Protein: CASSAPPWERKSSYNEQFF.

The chain is built from TRBV6-6 and TRBJ2-3; 8 bases map to TRBD2. J gave up 8 bases and V 0 bases, and 7 bases lay outside the gene matches. CDR1 MNHNY and CDR2 SVGAGI come from the germline V gene (reference sequence). The CDR3 is 15 residues long. CDR3 nucleotide sequence: TGTGCCAGCAGTTACTCGAGGGTCGCGGGAGGTACGCAGTATTTT. The encoded protein is CASSYSRVAGGTQYF.

This clone was observed a few times. The chain links TRBV24-1 to TRBJ1-1; maybe TRBD1 (5 bases). The CDR3 runs 15 residues. Trimming pared 2 bases from V and 0 bases from J, leaving 9 bases between. In germline, CDR1 is KGHDR, CDR2 SFDVKD. This CDR3 reads CATSDSGKVNTEAFF. CDR3 nucleotides: TGTGCCACCAGTGATTCAGGGAAGGTGAACACTGAAGCTTTCTTT.

This clone was seen a handful of times. The chain employs TRBV11-1 and TRBJ2-7; D gene uncertain. Germline values: CDR1 SGHAT, CDR2 FQDESV (reference sequence). The CDR3 covers 13 residues. V lost 3 bases to trimming and J lost 3 bases, with 9 bases between them. The chain's CDR3 is CASSFSAIYEQYF. The CDR3 nucleotides read TGTGCCAGCAGCTTTTCTGCAATCTACGAGCAGTACTTC. Using reference TRBV11-1 and TRBJ2-7 for the parts outside the CDR3, the full variable domain is EAEVAQSPRYKITEKSQAVAFWCDPISGHATLYWYRQILGQGPELLVQFQDESVVDDSQLPKDRFSAERLKGVDSTLKIQPAELGDSAMYLCASSFSAIYEQYFGPGTRLTVT.

The V and J genes are TRBV28 and TRBJ1-5; D unresolved. This CDR3 has 14 residues. Germline CDR1 and CDR2: MDHEN and SYDVKM. V was shortened by 3 bases and J by 0 bases, with 6 bases between the two germline ends. The CDR3 DNA is TGTGCCAGCAGTTTTCAGAATAGCAATCAGCCCCAGCATTTT. It is translated as CASSFQNSNQPQHF.

This clone was seen more than once but under ten times. The rearrangement uses TRBV5-8 and TRBJ2-1; TRBD2 matches 7 bases. CDR3 length: 13 residues. Unmatched junction bases numbered 9, after V lost 6 bases and J lost 9 bases. Per the germline V gene, CDR1 is SGHTS and CDR2 is YDEGEE. Here the CDR3 reads CASTIPGGSEQFF. CDR3 DNA: TGTGCCAGCACCATCCCCGGGGGGAGTGAGCAGTTCTTC.

The rearrangement joins TRBV28 to TRBJ1-2; a weak D match, TRBD1 (5 bases). The germline CDR1 and CDR2 sequences are MDHEN and SYDVKM. Trimming left V 0 bases short and J 3 bases short, with 5 bases between. The CDR3 length is 13 residues. The CDR3 DNA reads as TGTGCCAGCAGTTTATGGGGGGACTATGGCTACACCTTC. This codes for CASSLWGDYGYTF.

In this sample, this clone is medium-sized (0.01 to 0.1%). The CDR3 carries no conserved terminal phenylalanine or tryptophan, so it likely arises from a read error. The V gene is TRBV12-3 or TRBV12-4, the J gene TRBJ2-7; maybe TRBD1 (7 bases). Deletions cut 1 base from V and 7 bases from J, with 17 bases between. The CDR3 runs to 15 residues. The CDR3 bases are TGTGCCAGCAGTTTAGGGGCAGGGGGGATGCGGGAGCAGTACCTC. Its protein product is CASSLGAGGMREQYL.

This clone was seen at least ten times. CDR3 amino acids: CASSGTGTENTEAFF. In DNA, the CDR3 is TGTGCCAGCAGTGGTACCGGGACAGAGAACACTGAAGCTTTCTTT. This chain uses TRBV6-1 with TRBJ1-1; 7 bases align to TRBD1. Germline CDR1 reads MNHNS; CDR2 reads SASEGT. V shed 4 bases and J 1 base; nucleotides not matched to a gene: 6. The CDR3 is 15 residues long.